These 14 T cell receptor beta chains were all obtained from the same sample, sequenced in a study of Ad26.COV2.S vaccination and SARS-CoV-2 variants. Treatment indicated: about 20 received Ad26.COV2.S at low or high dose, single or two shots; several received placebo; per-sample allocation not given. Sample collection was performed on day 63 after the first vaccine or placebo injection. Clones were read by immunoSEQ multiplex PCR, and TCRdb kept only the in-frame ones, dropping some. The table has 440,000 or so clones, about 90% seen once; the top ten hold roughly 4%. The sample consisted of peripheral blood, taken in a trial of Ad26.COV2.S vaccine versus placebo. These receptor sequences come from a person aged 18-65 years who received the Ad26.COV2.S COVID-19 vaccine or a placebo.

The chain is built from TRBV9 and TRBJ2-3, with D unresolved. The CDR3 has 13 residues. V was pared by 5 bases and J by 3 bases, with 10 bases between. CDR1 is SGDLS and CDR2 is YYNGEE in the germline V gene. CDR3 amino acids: CASSPRRTDTQYF. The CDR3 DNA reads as TGTGCCAGCAGTCCACGTAGGACAGATACGCAGTATTTT.

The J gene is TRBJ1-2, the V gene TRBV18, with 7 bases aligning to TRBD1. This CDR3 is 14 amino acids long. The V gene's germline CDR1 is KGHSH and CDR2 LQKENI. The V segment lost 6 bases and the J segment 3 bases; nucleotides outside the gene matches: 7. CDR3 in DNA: TGTGCCAGCTCCCTCGGACAGGCCGACTATGGCTACACCTTC. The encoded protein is CASSLGQADYGYTF.

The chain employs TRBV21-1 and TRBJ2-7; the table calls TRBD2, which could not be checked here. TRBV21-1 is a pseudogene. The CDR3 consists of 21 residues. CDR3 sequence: CASSTPSPLAGCPRATYEQYF. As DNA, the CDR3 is TGTGCCAGCAGTACGCCAAGCCCACTAGCGGGATGCCCGAGGGCAACCTACGAGCAGTACTTC.

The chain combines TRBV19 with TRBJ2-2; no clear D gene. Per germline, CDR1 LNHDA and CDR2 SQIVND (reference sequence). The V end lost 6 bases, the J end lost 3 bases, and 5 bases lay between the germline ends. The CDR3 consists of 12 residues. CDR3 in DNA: TGTGCCAGTAGCAGATACACCGGGGAGCTGTTTTTT. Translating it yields CASSRYTGELFF.

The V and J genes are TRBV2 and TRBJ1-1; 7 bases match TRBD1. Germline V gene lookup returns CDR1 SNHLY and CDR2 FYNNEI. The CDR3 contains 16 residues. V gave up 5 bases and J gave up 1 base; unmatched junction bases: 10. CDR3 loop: CASSSLGGWRNTEAFF. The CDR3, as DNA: TGTGCCAGCAGTTCCTTAGGGGGCTGGAGGAACACTGAAGCTTTCTTT.

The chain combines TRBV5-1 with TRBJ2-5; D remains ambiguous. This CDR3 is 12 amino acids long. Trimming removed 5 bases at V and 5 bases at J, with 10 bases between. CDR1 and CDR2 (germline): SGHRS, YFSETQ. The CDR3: CASRPNPETQYF. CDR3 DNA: TGCGCCAGCAGACCCAACCCCGAGACCCAGTACTTC.

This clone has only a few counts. This CDR3 reads CASSLARGFPTEAFF. CDR3 nucleotides: TGTGCCAGCAGCTTAGCGAGGGGGTTCCCCACTGAAGCTTTCTTT. This chain connects TRBV7-2 to TRBJ1-1, with D tentatively TRBD1 (6 bases). The CDR3 is made up of 15 amino acids. Trimming took 0 bases from V and 4 from J, leaving 12 bases between them. From germline, CDR1 is SGHTA and CDR2 FQGNSA. The full variable domain, rest sourced from reference TRBV7-2 and TRBJ1-1, is GAGVSQSPSNKVTEKGKDVELRCDPISGHTALYWYRQSLGQGLEFLIYFQGNSAPDKSGLPSDRFSAERTGGSVSTLTIQRTQQEDSAVYLCASSLARGFPTEAFFGQGTRLTVV.

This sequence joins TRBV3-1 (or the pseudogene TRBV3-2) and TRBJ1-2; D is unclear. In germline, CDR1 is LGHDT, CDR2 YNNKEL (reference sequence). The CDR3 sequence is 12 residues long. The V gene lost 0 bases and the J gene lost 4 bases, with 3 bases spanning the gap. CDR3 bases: TGTGCCAGCAGCCAAGACAGCTATGGCTACACCTTC. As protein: CASSQDSYGYTF.

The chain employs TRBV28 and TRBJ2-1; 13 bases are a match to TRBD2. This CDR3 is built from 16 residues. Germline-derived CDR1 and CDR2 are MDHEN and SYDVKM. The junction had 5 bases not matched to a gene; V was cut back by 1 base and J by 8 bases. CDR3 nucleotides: TGTGCCAGCAGTTTATTCAGGACTAGCGGGAGAGATGAGCAGTTCTTC. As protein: CASSLFRTSGRDEQFF.

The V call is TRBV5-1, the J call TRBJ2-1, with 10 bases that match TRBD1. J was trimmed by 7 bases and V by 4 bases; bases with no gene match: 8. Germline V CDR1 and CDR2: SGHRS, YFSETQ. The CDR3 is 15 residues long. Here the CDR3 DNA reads TGCGCCAGCAGCATAGGACAGGGGGTACGGAATGAGCAGTTCTTC. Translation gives CASSIGQGVRNEQFF.

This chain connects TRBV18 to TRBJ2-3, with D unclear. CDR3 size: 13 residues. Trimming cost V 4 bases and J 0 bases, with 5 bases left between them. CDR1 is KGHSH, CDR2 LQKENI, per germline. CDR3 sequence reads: CASSQASTDTQYF. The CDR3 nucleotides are TGTGCCAGCTCACAGGCTAGCACAGATACGCAGTATTTT. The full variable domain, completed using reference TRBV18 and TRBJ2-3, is NAGVMQNPRHLVRRRGQEARLRCSPMKGHSHVYWYRQLPEEGLKFMVYLQKENIIDESGMPKERFSAEFPKEGPSILRIQQVVRGDSAAYFCASSQASTDTQYFGPGTRLTVL.

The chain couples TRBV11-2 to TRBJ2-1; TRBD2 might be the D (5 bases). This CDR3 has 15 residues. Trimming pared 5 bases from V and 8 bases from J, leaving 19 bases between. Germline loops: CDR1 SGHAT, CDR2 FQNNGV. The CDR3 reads CASSQNGLTRDEQFF. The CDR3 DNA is TGTGCCAGCAGCCAAAACGGACTCACTCGGGATGAGCAGTTCTTC.

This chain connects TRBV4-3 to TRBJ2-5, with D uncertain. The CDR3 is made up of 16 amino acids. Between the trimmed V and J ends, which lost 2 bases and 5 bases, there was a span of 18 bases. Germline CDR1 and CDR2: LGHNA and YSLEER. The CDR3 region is CASSQSMSGSGETQYF. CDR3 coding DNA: TGCGCCAGCAGCCAATCGATGTCTGGCAGTGGGGAGACCCAGTACTTC.

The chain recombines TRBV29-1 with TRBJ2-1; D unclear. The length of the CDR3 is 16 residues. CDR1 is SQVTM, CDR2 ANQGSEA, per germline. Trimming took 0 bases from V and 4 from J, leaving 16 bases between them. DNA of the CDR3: TGCAGCGTTGAAGATTCAGCAACATGGGGTTACAATGAGCAGTTCTTC. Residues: CSVEDSATWGYNEQFF.